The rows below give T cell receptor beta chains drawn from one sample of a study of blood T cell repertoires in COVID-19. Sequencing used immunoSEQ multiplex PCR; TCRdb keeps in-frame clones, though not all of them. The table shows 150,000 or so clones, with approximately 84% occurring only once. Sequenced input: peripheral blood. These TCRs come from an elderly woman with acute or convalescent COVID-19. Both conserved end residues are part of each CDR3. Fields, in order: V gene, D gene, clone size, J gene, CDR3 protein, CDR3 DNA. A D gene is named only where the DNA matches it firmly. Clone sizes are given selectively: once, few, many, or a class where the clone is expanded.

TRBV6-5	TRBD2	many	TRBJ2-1	CASGLAEFNEQFF	TGTGCCTCCGGACTAGCGGAGTTCAATGAGCAGTTCTTC
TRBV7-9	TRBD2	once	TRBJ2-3	CASQAGATLTDTQYF	TGTGCCAGCCAAGCGGGAGCTACGCTCACAGATACGCAGTATTTT
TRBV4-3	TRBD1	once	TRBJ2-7	CASSQGTGYYEQYF	TGCGCCAGCAGCCAAGGGACAGGATACTACGAGCAGTACTTC
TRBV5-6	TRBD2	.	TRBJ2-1	CASSFGHMREWHEQFF	TGTGCCAGCAGCTTTGGGCATATGCGGGAGTGGCATGAGCAGTTCTTC
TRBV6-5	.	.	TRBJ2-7	CASSSGLISSFEQYF	TGTGCCAGCAGTTCGGGACTCATTTCGTCCTTCGAGCAGTACTTC
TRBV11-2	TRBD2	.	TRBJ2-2	CASSSPGLAGGGRTGELFF	TGTGCCAGCAGCTCCCCTGGCCTAGCGGGAGGTGGGAGAACCGGGGAGCTGTTTTTT
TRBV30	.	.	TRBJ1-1	CAWSVGANTEAFF	TGTGCCTGGAGTGTGGGCGCGAACACTGAAGCTTTCTTT
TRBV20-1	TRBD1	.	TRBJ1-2	CSPWTGKGYTF	TGCAGCCCCTGGACAGGGAAAGGCTACACCTTC
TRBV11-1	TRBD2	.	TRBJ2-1	CASSRAGGASYNEQFF	TGTGCCAGCAGTCGAGCGGGAGGGGCGTCGTACAATGAGCAGTTCTTC
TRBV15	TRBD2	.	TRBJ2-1	CATSSTGLAYNEQFF	TGTGCCACCAGCAGTACGGGACTAGCTTACAATGAGCAGTTCTTC
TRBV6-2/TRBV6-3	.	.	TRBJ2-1	CASSYRTAGGNEQFF	TGTGCCAGCAGTTACAGGACCGCCGGCGGGAATGAGCAGTTCTTC
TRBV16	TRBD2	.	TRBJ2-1	CASSQSVIAGEIVDNEQFF	TGTGCCAGCAGCCAATCGGTAATAGCGGGAGAGATTGTGGACAATGAGCAGTTCTTC
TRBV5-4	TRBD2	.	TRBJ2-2	CASSPRGTGTGELFF	TGTGCCAGCAGCCCGCGGGGGACTGGGACCGGGGAGCTGTTTTTT
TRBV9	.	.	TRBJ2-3	CASRPNPTSTDTQYF	TGTGCCAGCAGACCCAACCCTACTAGCACAGATACGCAGTATTTT
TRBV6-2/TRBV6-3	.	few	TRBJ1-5	CASSYARGTGQPQHF	TGTGCCAGCAGTTACGCCAGGGGAACAGGACAGCCCCAGCATTTT
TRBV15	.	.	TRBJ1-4	CATSSLRETNEKLFF	TGTGCCACCAGCAGCCTTCGGGAAACTAATGAAAAACTGTTTTTT
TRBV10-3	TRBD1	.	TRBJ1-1	CAISVMTGGEGEAFF	TGTGCCATCAGTGTCATGACAGGGGGCGAGGGTGAAGCTTTCTTT
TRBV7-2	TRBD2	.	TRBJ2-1	CASSTTSGRALFYNEQFF	TGTGCCAGCAGCACGACTAGCGGGAGGGCCCTGTTCTACAATGAGCAGTTCTTC
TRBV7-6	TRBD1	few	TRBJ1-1	CASSPQTGGDTEAFF	TGTGCCAGCAGCCCACAGACAGGGGGTGACACTGAAGCTTTCTTT
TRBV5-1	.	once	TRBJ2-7	CASSPITREYEQYF	TGCGCCAGCAGCCCCATAACTAGAGAATACGAGCAGTACTTC
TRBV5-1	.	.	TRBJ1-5	CASSLGGGSNQPQHF	TGCGCCAGCAGCTTGGGAGGGGGAAGCAATCAGCCCCAGCATTTT
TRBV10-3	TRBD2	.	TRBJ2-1	CAISEVLAGLGNEQFF	TGTGCCATCAGTGAGGTCCTAGCGGGTTTAGGGAATGAGCAGTTCTTC
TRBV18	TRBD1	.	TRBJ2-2	CASSPETGGLSGELFF	TGTGCCAGCTCACCCGAGACAGGGGGATTGAGCGGGGAGCTGTTTTTT
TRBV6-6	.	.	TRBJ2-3	CASRGHLLTDTQYF	TGTGCCAGCAGGGGACACCTTCTCACAGATACGCAGTATTTT
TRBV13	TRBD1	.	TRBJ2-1	CASQGRTGDYNEQFF	TGTGCCTCCCAAGGACGGACAGGGGACTACAATGAGCAGTTCTTC
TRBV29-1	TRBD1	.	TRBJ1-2	CSVWQGGEVYGYTF	TGCAGCGTTTGGCAAGGGGGCGAGGTCTATGGCTACACCTTT
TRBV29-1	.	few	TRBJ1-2	CSVERGGSYGYTF	TGCAGCGTTGAAAGGGGCGGGAGCTATGGCTACACCTTC
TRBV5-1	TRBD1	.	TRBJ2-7	CASSLDVRGSHEQYF	TGCGCCAGCAGCTTGGATGTCAGGGGGAGCCACGAGCAGTACTTC
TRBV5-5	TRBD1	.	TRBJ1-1	CASSSLSGTVNTEAFF	TGTGCCAGCAGCTCCTTGTCCGGGACAGTGAACACTGAAGCTTTCTTT
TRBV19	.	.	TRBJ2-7	CASSIGQGYEQYF	TGTGCCAGTAGCATCGGGCAGGGGTACGAGCAGTACTTC
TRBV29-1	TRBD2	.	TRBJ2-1	CSVERSAGGLYNEQFF	TGCAGCGTTGAACGATCGGCGGGAGGGCTCTACAATGAGCAGTTCTTC
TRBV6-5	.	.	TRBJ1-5	CASSPSGGNQPQHF	TGTGCCAGCAGTCCCTCTGGGGGGAATCAGCCCCAGCATTTT
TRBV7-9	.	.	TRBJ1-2	CASSRGTDAGPTNYGYTF	TGTGCCAGCAGCCGGGGTACGGACGCCGGCCCCACTAACTATGGCTACACCTTC
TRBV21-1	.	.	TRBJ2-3	CASTSGRGLDTQYF	TGTGCCAGCACTAGCGGGAGGGGATTAGATACGCAGTATTTT
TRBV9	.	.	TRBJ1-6	CASSVAGRGNSPLHF	TGTGCCAGCAGCGTAGCAGGGAGGGGTAATTCACCCCTCCACTTT
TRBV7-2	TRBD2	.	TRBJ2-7	CASSLTLAGVGREQYF	TGTGCCAGCAGCTTAACTCTAGCGGGAGTAGGGCGGGAGCAGTACTTC
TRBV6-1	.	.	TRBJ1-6	CASSSGGDNSPLHF	TGTGCCAGCAGTTCCGGGGGAGATAATTCACCCCTCCACTTT
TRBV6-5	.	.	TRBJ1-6	CASRRQVPITPLHF	TGTGCCAGCAGACGACAGGTGCCAATAACACCCCTCCACTTT
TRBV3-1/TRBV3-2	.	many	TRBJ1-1	CASSLSGQGEAFF	TGTGCCAGCAGTCTTTCGGGGCAGGGGGAAGCTTTCTTT
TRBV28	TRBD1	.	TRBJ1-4	CASSSTGANEKLFF	TGTGCCAGCAGTTCGACAGGGGCTAATGAAAAACTGTTTTTT
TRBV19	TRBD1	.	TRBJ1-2	CASSIPGQDYGYTF	TGTGCCAGTAGTATTCCAGGACAGGATTATGGCTACACCTTC
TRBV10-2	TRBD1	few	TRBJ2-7	CASGDSFYEQYF	TGCGCCAGCGGGGACAGTTTTTACGAGCAGTACTTC
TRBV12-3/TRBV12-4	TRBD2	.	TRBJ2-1	CASSPTEAGGPFF	TGTGCCAGCAGCCCTACCGAAGCGGGGGGGCCGTTCTTC
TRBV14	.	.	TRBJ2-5	CASSGGRETQYF	TGTGCCAGCAGCGGGGGGAGAGAGACCCAGTACTTC
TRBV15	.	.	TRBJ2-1	CATSSGGGQSWVGQFF	TGTGCCACCAGCAGCGGAGGGGGACAGTCTTGGGTCGGGCAGTTCTTC
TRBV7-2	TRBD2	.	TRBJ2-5	CASSSASGEGEEIQYF	TGTGCCAGCAGCAGTGCTAGCGGAGAAGGGGAAGAGATCCAGTACTTC